A selection of T cell receptor beta chains follows, all from one sample in a study of T-cell memory formation after mild COVID-19. TCRdb re-analysed the 5' RACE reads in MiXCR, keeping a single row per CDR3 protein. The repertoire holds about 160,000 distinct CDR3 sequences, with roughly 31% as singletons. The sequenced sample was PBMCs or a T cell subset sorted from them (not recorded which). Receptors were obtained from an adult woman who had mild COVID-19 (a few samples of this study predate the infection). Cell type and time point are not known. Both conserved end residues are part of each CDR3. A D gene is named only where the DNA matches it firmly. A row's size may be missing; if present it is once, few, many or a size class.

J gene,D gene,V gene,clone size,CDR3 protein,CDR3 DNA
TRBJ2-7,-,TRBV29-1,few,CSVVLPARYEQYF,TGCAGCGTTGTTCTACCGGCCCGCTACGAGCAGTACTTC
TRBJ2-7,TRBD2,TRBV7-2,-,CASSLETSGAHEQYF,TGTGCCAGCAGCTTAGAGACTAGCGGGGCCCACGAGCAGTACTTC
TRBJ2-1,TRBD1,TRBV5-1,few,CASRVGQGFYNEQFF,TGCGCCAGCAGAGTGGGACAGGGGTTCTACAATGAGCAGTTCTTC
TRBJ2-3,-,TRBV7-3,-,CASSLTGNGAGADTQYF,TGTGCCAGCAGCTTAACTGGTAACGGAGCCGGGGCAGATACGCAGTATTTT
TRBJ2-1,-,TRBV30,-,CAWSGSVGGGQFF,TGTGCCTGGAGTGGGAGCGTGGGAGGCGGGCAGTTCTTC
TRBJ1-2,TRBD1,TRBV7-9,-,CASSFSDRDSYTF,TGTGCCAGCAGCTTCAGCGACAGGGATAGCTACACCTTC
TRBJ2-7,-,TRBV18,-,CASRTGNEQYF,TGTGCCAGCAGAACGGGGAACGAGCAGTACTTC
TRBJ2-3,-,TRBV6-6,few,CASSLFSTDTQYF,TGTGCCAGCAGTTTGTTCAGCACAGATACGCAGTATTTT
TRBJ2-1,-,TRBV2,once,CASSENRDGEQFF,TGTGCCAGCAGTGAAAACAGGGACGGTGAGCAGTTCTTC
TRBJ2-7,TRBD1,TRBV7-9,-,CASSLLGTGAFHEQYF,TGTGCCAGCAGCTTATTAGGGACAGGGGCGTTCCACGAGCAGTACTTC
TRBJ2-5,-,TRBV24-1,few,CATSEGSQETQYF,TGTGCCACCAGTGAGGGGTCACAAGAGACCCAGTACTTC
TRBJ2-5,TRBD2,TRBV10-3,-,CAISASPAGVEETQYF,TGTGCCATCAGTGCATCCCCTGCGGGGGTCGAAGAGACCCAGTACTTC
TRBJ2-1,-,TRBV4-1,-,CASSQEGRNYNEQFF,TGCGCCAGCAGCCAAGAGGGAAGGAATTACAATGAGCAGTTCTTC
TRBJ2-4,TRBD2,TRBV24-1,-,CATSAPLGGGMDIQYF,TGTGCCACCAGTGCCCCCCTGGGCGGGGGGATGGACATTCAGTACTTC
TRBJ2-3,-,TRBV6-5,-,CASSLWQPTDTQYF,TGTGCCAGCAGTTTGTGGCAGCCCACAGATACGCAGTATTTT
TRBJ1-3,-,TRBV4-1,-,CASSHGGENTIYF,TGCGCCAGCAGCCATGGTGGGGAAAACACCATATATTTT
TRBJ1-4,-,TRBV7-9,-,CASSLAGSPNEKLFF,TGTGCCAGCAGCTTAGCGGGGAGCCCTAATGAAAAACTGTTTTTT
TRBJ2-3,TRBD2,TRBV2,few,CAITAGGRGDTQYF,TGTGCCATAACGGCGGGGGGCCGGGGAGATACGCAGTATTTT
TRBJ1-1,TRBD1,TRBV14,few,CASSRTGDLGTEAFF,TGTGCCAGCAGCCGCACAGGGGACTTGGGCACTGAAGCTTTCTTT
TRBJ2-1,TRBD1,TRBV12-3/TRBV12-4,-,CATRAAGTGNNEQFF,TGTGCCACCAGGGCGGCCGGGACAGGGAACAATGAGCAGTTCTTC
TRBJ2-5,-,TRBV20-1,-,CSARDPTGSETQYF,TGCAGTGCTAGAGATCCTACAGGGAGCGAGACCCAGTACTTC
TRBJ1-1,-,TRBV12-3/TRBV12-4,few,CASSLGSRSDTEAFF,TGTGCCAGCAGTTTGGGGAGTAGGTCGGACACTGAAGCTTTCTTT
TRBJ2-1,TRBD1,TRBV27,-,CASGEVGTGYNDQFF,TGTGCCAGCGGAGAGGTAGGGACAGGATACAATGACCAGTTCTTC
TRBJ2-1,TRBD2,TRBV24-1,few,CATSDPRGGPYNEQFF,TGTGCCACCAGTGATCCGCGGGGGGGTCCCTACAATGAGCAGTTCTTC
TRBJ2-2,TRBD2,TRBV27,-,CASSLRLAGGPGTGELFF,TGTGCCAGCAGTTTAAGGCTAGCGGGAGGGCCGGGGACCGGGGAGCTGTTTTTT